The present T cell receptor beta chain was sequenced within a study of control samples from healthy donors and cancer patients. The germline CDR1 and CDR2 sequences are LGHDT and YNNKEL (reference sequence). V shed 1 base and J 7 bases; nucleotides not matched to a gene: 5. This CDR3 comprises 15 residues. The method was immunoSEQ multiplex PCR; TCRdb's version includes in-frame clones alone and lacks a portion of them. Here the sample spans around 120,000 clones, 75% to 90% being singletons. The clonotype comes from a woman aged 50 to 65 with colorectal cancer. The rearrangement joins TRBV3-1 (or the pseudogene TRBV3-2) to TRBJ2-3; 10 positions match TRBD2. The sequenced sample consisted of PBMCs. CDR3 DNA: TGTGCCAGCAGCCAAGGAGCGGGGGGGCTTCATACGCAGTATTTT. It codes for CASSQGAGGLHTQYF.